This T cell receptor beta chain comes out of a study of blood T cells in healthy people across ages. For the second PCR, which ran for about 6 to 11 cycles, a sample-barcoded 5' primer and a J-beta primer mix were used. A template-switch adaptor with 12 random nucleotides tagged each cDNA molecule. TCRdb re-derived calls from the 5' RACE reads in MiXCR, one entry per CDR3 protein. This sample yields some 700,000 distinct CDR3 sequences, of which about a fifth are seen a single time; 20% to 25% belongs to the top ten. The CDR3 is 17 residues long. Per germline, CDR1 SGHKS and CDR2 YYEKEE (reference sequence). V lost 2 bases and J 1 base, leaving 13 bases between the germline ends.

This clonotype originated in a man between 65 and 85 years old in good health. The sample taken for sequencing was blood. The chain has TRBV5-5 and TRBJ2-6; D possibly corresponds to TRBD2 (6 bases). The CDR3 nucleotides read TGTGCCAGCAGCTTAGGGCGGGGAGGTTCTGGGGCCAACGTCCTGACTTTC. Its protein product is CASSLGRGGSGANVLTF.